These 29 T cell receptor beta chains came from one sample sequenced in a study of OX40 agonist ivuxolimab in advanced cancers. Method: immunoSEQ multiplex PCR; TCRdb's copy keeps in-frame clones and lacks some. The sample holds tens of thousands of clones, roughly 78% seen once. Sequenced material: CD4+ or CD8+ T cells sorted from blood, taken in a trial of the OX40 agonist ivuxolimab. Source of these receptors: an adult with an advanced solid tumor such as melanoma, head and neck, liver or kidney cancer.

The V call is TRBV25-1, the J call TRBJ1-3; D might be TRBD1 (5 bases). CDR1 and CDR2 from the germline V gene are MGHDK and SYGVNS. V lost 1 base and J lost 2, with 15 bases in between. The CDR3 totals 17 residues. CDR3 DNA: TGTGCCAGCAGTGAATCCTGGGGCACAGGAACTGGAAACACCATATATTTT. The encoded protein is CASSESWGTGTGNTIYF.

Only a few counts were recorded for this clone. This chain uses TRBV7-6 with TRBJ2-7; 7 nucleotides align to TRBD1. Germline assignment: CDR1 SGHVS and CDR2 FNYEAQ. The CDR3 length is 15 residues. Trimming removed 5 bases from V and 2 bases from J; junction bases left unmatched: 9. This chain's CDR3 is CASSTTYRGTYEQYF. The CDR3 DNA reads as TGTGCCAGCAGCACGACCTACAGGGGAACCTACGAGCAGTACTTC.

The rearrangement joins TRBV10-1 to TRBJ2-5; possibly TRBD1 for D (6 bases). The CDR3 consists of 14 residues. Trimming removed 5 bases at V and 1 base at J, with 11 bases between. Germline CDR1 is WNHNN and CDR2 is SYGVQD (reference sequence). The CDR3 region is CASSHRDPQETQYF. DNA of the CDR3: TGCGCCAGCAGTCACAGGGACCCCCAAGAGACCCAGTACTTC.

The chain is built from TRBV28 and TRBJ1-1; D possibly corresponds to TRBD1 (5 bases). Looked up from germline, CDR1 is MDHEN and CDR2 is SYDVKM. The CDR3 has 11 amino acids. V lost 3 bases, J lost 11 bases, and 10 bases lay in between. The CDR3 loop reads CASSLGREAFF. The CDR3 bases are TGTGCCAGCAGTTTGGGCAGGGAGGCTTTCTTT. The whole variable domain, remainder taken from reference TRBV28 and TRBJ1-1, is DVKVTQSSRYLVKRTGEKVFLECVQDMDHENMFWYRQDPGLGLRLIYFSYDVKMKEKGDIPEGYSVSREKKERFSLILESASTNQTSMYLCASSLGREAFFGQGTRLTVV.

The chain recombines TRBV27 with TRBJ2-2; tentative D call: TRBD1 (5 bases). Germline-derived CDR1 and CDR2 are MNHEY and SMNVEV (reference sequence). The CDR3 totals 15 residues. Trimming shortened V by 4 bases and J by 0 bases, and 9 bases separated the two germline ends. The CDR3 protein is CASSSQGANTGELFF. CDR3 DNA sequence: TGTGCCAGCAGTTCCCAGGGTGCGAACACCGGGGAGCTGTTTTTT.

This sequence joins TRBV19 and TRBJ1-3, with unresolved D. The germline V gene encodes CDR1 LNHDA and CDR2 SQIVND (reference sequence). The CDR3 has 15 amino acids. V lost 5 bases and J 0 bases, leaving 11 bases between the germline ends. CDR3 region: CASSGRLNSGNTIYF. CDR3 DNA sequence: TGTGCCAGTAGTGGTAGGCTTAACTCTGGAAACACCATATATTTT.

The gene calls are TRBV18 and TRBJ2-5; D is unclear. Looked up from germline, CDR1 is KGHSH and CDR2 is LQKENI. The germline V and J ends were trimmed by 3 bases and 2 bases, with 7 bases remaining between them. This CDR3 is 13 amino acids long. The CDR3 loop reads CASSPGQQETQYF. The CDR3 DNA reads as TGTGCCAGCTCACCGGGTCAACAAGAGACCCAGTACTTC.

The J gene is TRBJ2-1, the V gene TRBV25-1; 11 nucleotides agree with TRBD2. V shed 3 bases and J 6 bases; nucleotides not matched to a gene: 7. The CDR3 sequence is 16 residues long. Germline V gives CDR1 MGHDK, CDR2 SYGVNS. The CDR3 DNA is TGTGCCAGCAGTGACCTTAGCGGGGGGGCCTTCAATGAGCAGTTCTTC. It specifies CASSDLSGGAFNEQFF.

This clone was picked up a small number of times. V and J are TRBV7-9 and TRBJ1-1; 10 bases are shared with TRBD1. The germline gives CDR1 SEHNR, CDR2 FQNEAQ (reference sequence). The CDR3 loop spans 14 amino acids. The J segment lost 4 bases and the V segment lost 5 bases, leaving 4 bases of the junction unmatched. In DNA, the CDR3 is TGTGCCAGCAGCCGGGACAGGGGCGGCACTGAAGCTTTCTTT. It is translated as CASSRDRGGTEAFF.

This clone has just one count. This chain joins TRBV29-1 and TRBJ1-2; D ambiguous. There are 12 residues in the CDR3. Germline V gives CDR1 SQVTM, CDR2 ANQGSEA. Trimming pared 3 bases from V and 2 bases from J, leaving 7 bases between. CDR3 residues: CSVDATNYGYTF. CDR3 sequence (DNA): TGCAGCGTTGACGCTACCAACTATGGCTACACCTTC.

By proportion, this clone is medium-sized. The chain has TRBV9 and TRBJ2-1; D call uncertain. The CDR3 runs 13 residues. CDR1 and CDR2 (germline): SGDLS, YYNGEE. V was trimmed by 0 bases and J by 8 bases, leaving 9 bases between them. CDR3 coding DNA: TGTGCCAGCAGCGTAGTCGTAGGGCATGAGCAGTTCTTC. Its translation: CASSVVVGHEQFF.

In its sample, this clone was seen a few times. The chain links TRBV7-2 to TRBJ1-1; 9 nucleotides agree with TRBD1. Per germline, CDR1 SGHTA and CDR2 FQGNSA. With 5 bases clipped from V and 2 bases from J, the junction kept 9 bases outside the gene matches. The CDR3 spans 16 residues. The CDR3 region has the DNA TGTGCCAGCAGCCCCGGAGGGGGACAGGGAAACACTGAAGCTTTCTTT. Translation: CASSPGGGQGNTEAFF.

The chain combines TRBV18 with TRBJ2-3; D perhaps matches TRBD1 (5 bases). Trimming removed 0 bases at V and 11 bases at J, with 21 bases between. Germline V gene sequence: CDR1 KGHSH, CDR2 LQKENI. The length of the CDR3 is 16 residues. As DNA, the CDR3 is TGTGCCAGCTCACCACCGGGGCGGTTGGTCCCAAGTGGGCAGTATTTT. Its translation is CASSPPGRLVPSGQYF.

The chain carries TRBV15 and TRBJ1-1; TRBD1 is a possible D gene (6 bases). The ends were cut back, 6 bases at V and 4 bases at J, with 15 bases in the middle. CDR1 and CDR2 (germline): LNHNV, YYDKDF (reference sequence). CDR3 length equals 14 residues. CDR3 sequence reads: CATSLGGRSTEAFF. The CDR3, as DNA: TGTGCCACCAGTCTAGGGGGGAGGAGCACTGAAGCTTTCTTT.

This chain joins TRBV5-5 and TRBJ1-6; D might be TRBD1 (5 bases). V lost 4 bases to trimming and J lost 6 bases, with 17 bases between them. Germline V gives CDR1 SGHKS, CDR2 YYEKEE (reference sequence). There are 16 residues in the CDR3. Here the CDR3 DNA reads TGTGCCAGCAGCGCCGATCCGGGACGGACTAATTCACCCCTCCACTTT. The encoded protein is CASSADPGRTNSPLHF.

CDR3 nucleotide sequence: TGTGCCAGCTCACCGGGGGGACCGGACCTCTATGGCTACACCTTC. It is translated as CASSPGGPDLYGYTF. The chain couples TRBV18 to TRBJ1-2; possibly TRBD1 for D (5 bases). The CDR3 is made up of 15 amino acids. Germline V gene lookup returns CDR1 KGHSH and CDR2 LQKENI. V lost 3 bases and J 4 bases, leaving 15 bases between the germline ends. The full variable domain, completed using reference TRBV18 and TRBJ1-2, is NAGVMQNPRHLVRRRGQEARLRCSPMKGHSHVYWYRQLPEEGLKFMVYLQKENIIDESGMPKERFSAEFPKEGPSILRIQQVVRGDSAAYFCASSPGGPDLYGYTFGSGTRLTVV.

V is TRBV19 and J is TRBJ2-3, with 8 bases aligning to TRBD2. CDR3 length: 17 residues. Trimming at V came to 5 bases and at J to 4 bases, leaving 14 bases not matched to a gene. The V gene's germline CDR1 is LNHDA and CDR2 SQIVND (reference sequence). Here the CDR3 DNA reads TGTGCCAGTAGTCGGTGGAGCGGGAGAACGAAAGCAGATACGCAGTATTTT. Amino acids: CASSRWSGRTKADTQYF.

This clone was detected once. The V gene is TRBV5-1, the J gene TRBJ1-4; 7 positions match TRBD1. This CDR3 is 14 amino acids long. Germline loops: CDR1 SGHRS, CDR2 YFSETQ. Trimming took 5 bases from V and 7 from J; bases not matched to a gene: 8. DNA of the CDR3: TGCGCCAGCAGTTACAGGGGCTTTGGTGAAAAACTGTTTTTT. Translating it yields CASSYRGFGEKLFF. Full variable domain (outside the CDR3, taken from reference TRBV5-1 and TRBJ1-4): KAGVTQTPRYLIKTRGQQVTLSCSPISGHRSVSWYQQTPGQGLQFLFEYFSETQRNKGNFPGRFSGRQFSNSRSEMNVSTLELGDSALYLCASSYRGFGEKLFFGSGTQLSVL.

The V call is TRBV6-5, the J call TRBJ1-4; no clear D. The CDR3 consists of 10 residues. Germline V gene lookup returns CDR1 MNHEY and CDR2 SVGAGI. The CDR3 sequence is CATEKEKLFF. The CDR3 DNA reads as TGTGCAACCGAGAAGGAAAAACTGTTTTTT.

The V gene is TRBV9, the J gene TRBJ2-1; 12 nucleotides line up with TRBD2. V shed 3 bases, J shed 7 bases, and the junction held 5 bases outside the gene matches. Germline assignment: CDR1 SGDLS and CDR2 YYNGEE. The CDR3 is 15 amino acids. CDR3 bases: TGTGCCAGCAGCGCCCTAGCGGGGGGGGATAATGAGCAGTTCTTC. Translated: CASSALAGGDNEQFF.

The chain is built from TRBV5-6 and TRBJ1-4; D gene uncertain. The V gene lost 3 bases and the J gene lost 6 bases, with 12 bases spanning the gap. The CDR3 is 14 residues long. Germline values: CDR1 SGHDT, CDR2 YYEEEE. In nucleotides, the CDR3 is TGTGCCAGCAGCTCGAAGGTCAGCTATGAAAAACTGTTTTTT. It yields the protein CASSSKVSYEKLFF.

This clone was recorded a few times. CDR3 in amino acids: CASREGGNTEAFF. The CDR3 coding sequence is TGTGCCAGTAGAGAAGGGGGGAACACTGAAGCTTTCTTT. The chain combines TRBV19 with TRBJ1-1, with D possibly being TRBD1 (6 bases). With 6 bases removed from V and 1 base from J, the gap between germline ends came to 9 bases. The CDR3 runs to 13 residues. Germline CDR1 and CDR2: LNHDA and SQIVND (reference sequence). The full variable domain, rest sourced from reference TRBV19 and TRBJ1-1, is DGGITQSPKYLFRKEGQNVTLSCEQNLNHDAMYWYRQDPGQGLRLIYYSQIVNDFQKGDIAEGYSVSREKKESFPLTVTSAQKNPTAFYLCASREGGNTEAFFGQGTRLTVV.

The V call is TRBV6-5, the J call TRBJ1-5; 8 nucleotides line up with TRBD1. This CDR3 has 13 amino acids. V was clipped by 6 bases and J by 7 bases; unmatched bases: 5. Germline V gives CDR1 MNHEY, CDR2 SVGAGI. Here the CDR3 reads CASSLTGVQPQHF. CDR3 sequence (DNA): TGTGCCAGCAGCTTGACAGGGGTACAGCCCCAGCATTTT.

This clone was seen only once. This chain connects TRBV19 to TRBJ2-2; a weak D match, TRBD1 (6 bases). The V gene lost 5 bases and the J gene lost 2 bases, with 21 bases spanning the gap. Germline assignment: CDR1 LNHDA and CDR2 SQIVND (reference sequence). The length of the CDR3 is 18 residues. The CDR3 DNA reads TGTGCCAGTAGTCCCTCCGGGACACTCGGGGCAAACACCGGGGAGCTGTTTTTT. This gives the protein CASSPSGTLGANTGELFF. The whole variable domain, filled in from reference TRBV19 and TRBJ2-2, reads DGGITQSPKYLFRKEGQNVTLSCEQNLNHDAMYWYRQDPGQGLRLIYYSQIVNDFQKGDIAEGYSVSREKKESFPLTVTSAQKNPTAFYLCASSPSGTLGANTGELFFGEGSRLTVL.

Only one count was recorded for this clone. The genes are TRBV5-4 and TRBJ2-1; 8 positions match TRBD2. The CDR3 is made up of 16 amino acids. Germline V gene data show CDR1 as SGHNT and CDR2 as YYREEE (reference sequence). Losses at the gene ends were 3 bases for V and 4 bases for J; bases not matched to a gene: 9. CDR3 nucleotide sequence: TGTGCCAGCAGCTCGGGGGCCCAGCGGGAGTACAATGAGCAGTTCTTC. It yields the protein CASSSGAQREYNEQFF. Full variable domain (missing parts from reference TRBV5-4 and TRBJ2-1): ETGVTQSPTHLIKTRGQQVTLRCSSQSGHNTVSWYQQALGQGPQFIFQYYREEENGRGNFPPRFSGLQFPNYSSELNVNALELDDSALYLCASSSGAQREYNEQFFGPGTRLTVL.

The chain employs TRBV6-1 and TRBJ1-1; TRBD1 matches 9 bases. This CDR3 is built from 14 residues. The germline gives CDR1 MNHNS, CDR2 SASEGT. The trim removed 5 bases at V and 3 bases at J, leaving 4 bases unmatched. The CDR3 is CASSPTGGYTEAFF. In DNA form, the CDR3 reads TGTGCCAGCAGTCCTACAGGGGGCTACACTGAAGCTTTCTTT.

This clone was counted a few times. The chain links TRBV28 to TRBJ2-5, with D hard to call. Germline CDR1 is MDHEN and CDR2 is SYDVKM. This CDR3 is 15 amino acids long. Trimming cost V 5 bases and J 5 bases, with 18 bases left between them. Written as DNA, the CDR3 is TGTGCCAGCAGTACGGACGGGTTGGCCAGGGAGACCCAGTACTTC. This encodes CASSTDGLARETQYF.

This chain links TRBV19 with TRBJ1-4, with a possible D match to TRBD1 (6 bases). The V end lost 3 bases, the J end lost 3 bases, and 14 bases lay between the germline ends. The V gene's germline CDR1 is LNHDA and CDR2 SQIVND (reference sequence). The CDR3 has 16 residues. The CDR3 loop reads CASSMGARGSNEKLFF. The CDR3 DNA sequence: TGTGCCAGTAGTATGGGGGCCCGCGGATCTAATGAAAAACTGTTTTTT.

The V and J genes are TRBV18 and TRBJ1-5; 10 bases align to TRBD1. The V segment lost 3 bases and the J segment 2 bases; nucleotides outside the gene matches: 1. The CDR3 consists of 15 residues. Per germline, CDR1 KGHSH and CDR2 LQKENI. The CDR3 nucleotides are TGTGCCAGCTCACCGACAGGGGGCGGCAATCAGCCCCAGCATTTT. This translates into CASSPTGGGNQPQHF. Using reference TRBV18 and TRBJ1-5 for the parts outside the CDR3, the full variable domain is NAGVMQNPRHLVRRRGQEARLRCSPMKGHSHVYWYRQLPEEGLKFMVYLQKENIIDESGMPKERFSAEFPKEGPSILRIQQVVRGDSAAYFCASSPTGGGNQPQHFGDGTRLSIL.